The T cell receptor beta chain described here comes from a study of Ad26.COV2.S vaccination and SARS-CoV-2 variants. About the research overall: In the COV1001 trial, the donor was in the Ad26.COV2.S arm.

Treatment given: about 20 received Ad26.COV2.S at low or high dose, single or two shots; roughly five received placebo; per-sample allocation not given. The samples date from day 63 after the first vaccine or placebo injection. Wuhan-strain spike was delivered by a replication-incompetent Ad26 vector. Only in-frame clones appear in the TCRdb table, and some are missing; sequencing was by immunoSEQ multiplex PCR. This sample has over 400,000 clones; about nine tenths occur once, and the top ten carry around 1.8%. The V end lost 4 bases, the J end lost 2 bases, and 11 bases lay between the germline ends. The CDR3 is 14 amino acids. Looked up from germline, CDR1 is SGHAT and CDR2 is FQNNGV.

Sample: peripheral blood, taken in a trial of Ad26.COV2.S vaccine versus placebo. The genes are TRBV11-2 and TRBJ2-5; D not certain. This receptor was identified in a person aged 18-65 years who received the Ad26.COV2.S COVID-19 vaccine or a placebo. CDR3 region: CASSSSLGQETQYF. CDR3 DNA: TGTGCCAGCAGCTCCTCTCTAGGACAAGAGACCCAGTACTTC.